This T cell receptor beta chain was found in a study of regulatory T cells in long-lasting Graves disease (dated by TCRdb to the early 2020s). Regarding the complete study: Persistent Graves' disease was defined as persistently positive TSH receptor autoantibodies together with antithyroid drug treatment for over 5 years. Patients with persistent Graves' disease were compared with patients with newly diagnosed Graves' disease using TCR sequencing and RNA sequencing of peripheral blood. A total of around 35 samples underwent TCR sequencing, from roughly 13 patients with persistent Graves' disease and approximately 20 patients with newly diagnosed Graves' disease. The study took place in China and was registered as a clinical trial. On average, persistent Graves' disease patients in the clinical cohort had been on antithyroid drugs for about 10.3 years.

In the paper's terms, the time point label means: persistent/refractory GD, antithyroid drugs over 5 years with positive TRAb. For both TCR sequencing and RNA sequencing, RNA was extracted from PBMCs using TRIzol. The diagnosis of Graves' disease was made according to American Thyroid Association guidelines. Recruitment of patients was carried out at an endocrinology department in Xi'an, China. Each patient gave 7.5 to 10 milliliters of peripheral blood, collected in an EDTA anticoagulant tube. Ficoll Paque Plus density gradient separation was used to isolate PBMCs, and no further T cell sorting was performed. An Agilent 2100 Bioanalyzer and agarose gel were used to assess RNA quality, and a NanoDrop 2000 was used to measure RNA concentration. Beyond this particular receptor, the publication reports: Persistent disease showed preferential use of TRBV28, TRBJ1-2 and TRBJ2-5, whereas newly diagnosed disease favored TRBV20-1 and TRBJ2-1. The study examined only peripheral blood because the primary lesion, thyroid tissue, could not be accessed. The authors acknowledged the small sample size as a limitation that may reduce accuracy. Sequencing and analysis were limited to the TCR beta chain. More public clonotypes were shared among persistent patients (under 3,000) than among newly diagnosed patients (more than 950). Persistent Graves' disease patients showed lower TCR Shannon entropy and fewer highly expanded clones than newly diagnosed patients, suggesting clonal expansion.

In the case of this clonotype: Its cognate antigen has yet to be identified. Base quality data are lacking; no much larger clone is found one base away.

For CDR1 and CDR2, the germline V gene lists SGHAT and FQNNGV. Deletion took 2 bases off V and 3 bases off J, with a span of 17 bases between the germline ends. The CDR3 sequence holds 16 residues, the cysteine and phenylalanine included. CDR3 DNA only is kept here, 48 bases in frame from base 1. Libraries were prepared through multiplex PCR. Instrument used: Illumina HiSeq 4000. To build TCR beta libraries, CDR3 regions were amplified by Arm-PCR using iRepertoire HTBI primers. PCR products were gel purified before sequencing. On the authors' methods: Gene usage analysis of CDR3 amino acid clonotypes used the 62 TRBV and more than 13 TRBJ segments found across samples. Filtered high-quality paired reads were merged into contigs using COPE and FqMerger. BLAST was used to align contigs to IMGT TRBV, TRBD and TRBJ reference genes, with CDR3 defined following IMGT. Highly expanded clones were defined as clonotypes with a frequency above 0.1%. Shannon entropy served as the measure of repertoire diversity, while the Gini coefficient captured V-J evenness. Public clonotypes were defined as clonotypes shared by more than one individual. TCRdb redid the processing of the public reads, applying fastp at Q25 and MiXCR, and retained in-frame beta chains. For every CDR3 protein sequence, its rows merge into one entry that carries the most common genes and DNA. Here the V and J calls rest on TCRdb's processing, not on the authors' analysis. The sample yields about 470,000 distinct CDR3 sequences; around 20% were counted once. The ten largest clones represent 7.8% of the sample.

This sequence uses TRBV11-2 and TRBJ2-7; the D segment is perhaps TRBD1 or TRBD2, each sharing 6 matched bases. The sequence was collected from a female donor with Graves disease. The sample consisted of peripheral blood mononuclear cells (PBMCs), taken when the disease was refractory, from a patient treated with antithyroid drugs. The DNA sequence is TGTGCCAGCAGCTTATTAACAGGGAGGACCTACTACGAGCAGTACTTC. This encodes CASSLLTGRTYYEQYF.